Listed below are T cell receptor beta chains from one sample, sequenced in a study of T cell responses to AZD1222 COVID-19 vaccine. The method was immunoSEQ multiplex PCR; TCRdb's version includes in-frame clones alone and lacks a portion of them. The sample yields about 130,000 clones, roughly nine tenths seen once. Sequencing used peripheral blood, obtained 28 days after the second AZD1222 dose. The receptors come from an adult who received the AZD1222 COVID-19 vaccine. Both conserved end residues are part of each CDR3. The size of a clone is reported for some rows only, either as once, few or many, or as a class for expanded clones.

V	size	J	CDR3
TRBV27	NA	TRBJ2-7	CASSQKTGEGYEQYF
TRBV10-2	NA	TRBJ2-3	CASIRTGTSFPSGTQYF
TRBV5-1	NA	TRBJ2-7	CASSLAGFYEQYF
TRBV5-1	NA	TRBJ2-5	CASSLGHQGQETQYF
TRBV7-2	NA	TRBJ2-2	CASSLLGGLAGGFGELFF
TRBV28	NA	TRBJ2-7	CASSPLLGEQYF
TRBV9	NA	TRBJ1-1	CASSVEDVRTEAFF
TRBV28	NA	TRBJ1-6	CASSAPGGSPLHF
TRBV6-4	NA	TRBJ1-5	CASSQGVNQPQHF
TRBV3-1/TRBV3-2	NA	TRBJ1-2	CASSPDRGRNYGYTF
TRBV5-1	NA	TRBJ1-2	CASSEMTGNYGYTF
TRBV24-1	NA	TRBJ2-1	CATSDASSGSRPPEQFF
TRBV2	NA	TRBJ1-5	CASSAVGQPQHF
TRBV30	few	TRBJ1-4	CAWSPGQGGVEKLFF
TRBV5-1	NA	TRBJ1-5	CASSLGGSNQPQHF
TRBV6-5	NA	TRBJ1-1	CASSYSPGVMNTEAFF
TRBV10-3	NA	TRBJ2-5	CAISTGVRQETQYF
TRBV3-1/TRBV3-2	NA	TRBJ2-5	CASRPDPGLAGETQYF
TRBV29-1	NA	TRBJ2-2	CSVEPLDYPNTGELFF
TRBV9	once	TRBJ1-2	CASSVTPTANYGYTF
TRBV7-2	NA	TRBJ2-3	CASRTSTDTQYF
TRBV9	NA	TRBJ1-3	CASSPRLGGNTIYF
TRBV15	NA	TRBJ2-7	CATSRDRQPSYEQYF
TRBV6-7	NA	TRBJ1-5	CASSSRPGDNQPQHF
TRBV12-3/TRBV12-4	NA	TRBJ1-1	CASSLGNTEAFF
TRBV11-2	NA	TRBJ1-2	CASSEQQYGYTF
TRBV21-1	NA	TRBJ2-1	CASEDRPTYNEQFF
TRBV7-9	NA	TRBJ1-1	CASSEQELAEAFF
TRBV6-4	NA	TRBJ2-3	CASSVGRTIQDTQYF
TRBV11-2	NA	TRBJ1-2	CASSFGGGYTF
TRBV18	NA	TRBJ1-2	CASSPGTGDYGYTF
TRBV5-6	NA	TRBJ1-3	CASSWWTFSGNTIYF